The rows below give T cell receptor beta chains drawn from one sample of a study of blood T cell repertoires in COVID-19. Assay used: immunoSEQ multiplex PCR; TCRdb lists only in-frame clones, some missing. The sample shows about 190,000 clones, approximately 84% of them seen only once. Specimen: PBMCs or T cells enriched from blood (not recorded which). These receptor sequences come from a woman in her twenties or thirties who had recovered from COVID-19. CDR3s include the opening cysteine and the closing phenylalanine or tryptophan. The D gene is left open where the match is weak.

>TRBV28|TRBD1|TRBJ2-1
CASSPTRDRGFSNEQFF
TGTGCCAGCAGCCCGACCCGAGACAGGGGCTTTAGCAATGAGCAGTTCTTC
>TRBV3-1/TRBV3-2|TRBD2|TRBJ2-5
CASTQSNGLAGPRETQYF
TGTGCCAGCACCCAGAGTAATGGACTAGCGGGCCCCCGAGAGACCCAGTACTTC
>TRBV7-3|TRBD1|TRBJ2-1
CASSLNKPGQGSYNEQFF
TGTGCCAGCAGCTTAAACAAACCGGGACAGGGCTCCTACAATGAGCAGTTCTTC
>TRBV12-3/TRBV12-4|.|TRBJ1-3
CASSLLYGNTIYF
TGTGCCAGCAGTCTCCTTTATGGAAACACCATATATTTT
>TRBV9|TRBD1|TRBJ1-1
CASSVGRTGPPRGAFF
TGTGCCAGCAGCGTAGGGCGGACAGGCCCCCCCCGGGGAGCTTTCTTT
>TRBV4-2|.|TRBJ2-1
CASSQHPRGRGINEQFF
TGTGCCAGCAGCCAACATCCTCGGGGTAGAGGGATCAATGAGCAGTTCTTC
>TRBV11-2|TRBD2|TRBJ2-1
CASSSGLGMDEQFF
TGTGCCAGCAGCTCGGGACTAGGCATGGATGAGCAGTTCTTC
>TRBV4-1|TRBD1|TRBJ1-6
CASSQERTGWRSPLHF
TGCGCCAGCAGCCAAGAGAGGACAGGGTGGCGGTCACCCCTCCACTTT
>TRBV5-1|.|TRBJ2-1
CASSSIGMGAGVLLYNEQFF
TGCGCCAGCAGTTCTATAGGGATGGGGGCGGGGGTCCTTCTTTACAATGAGCAGTTCTTC
>TRBV12-5|.|TRBJ2-2
CASGLNSAGELFF
TGTGCTAGTGGTCTGAATAGTGCCGGGGAGCTGTTTTTT
>TRBV19|.|TRBJ1-1
CASSIYLGAQVTEAFF
TGTGCCAGTAGTATATATCTAGGGGCGCAGGTTACTGAAGCTTTCTTT
>TRBV23-1|TRBD1|TRBJ1-5
CASSQSGTGAVQPQHF
TGCGCCAGCAGTCAATCGGGCACAGGGGCCGTTCAGCCCCAGCATTTT
>TRBV7-9|TRBD2|TRBJ2-3
CASSLGEGLITDTQYF
TGTGCCAGCAGCTTAGGGGAGGGACTAATCACAGATACGCAGTATTTT
>TRBV11-2|TRBD2|TRBJ2-1
CASSLGLAGAEQFF
TGTGCCAGCAGCTTGGGACTAGCGGGAGCTGAGCAGTTCTTC
>TRBV7-2|.|TRBJ1-6
CASSLPGEHNSPLHF
TGTGCCAGCAGCTTACCAGGGGAACATAATTCACCCCTCCACTTT
>TRBV5-1|TRBD2|TRBJ2-3
CASSSLAGGTDTQYF
TGCGCCAGCAGCTCATTAGCGGGAGGAACAGATACGCAGTATTTT
>TRBV5-1|.|TRBJ1-2
CASSLPGPNYGYTF
TGCGCCAGCAGCTTACCGGGTCCTAACTATGGCTACACCTTC
>TRBV19|.|TRBJ1-2
CASTLDRNNYGYTF
TGTGCCAGTACCCTGGACAGAAATAACTATGGCTACACCTTC
>TRBV11-2|.|TRBJ1-2
CASSLTGIDGYTF
TGTGCCAGCAGCTTAACAGGGATAGATGGCTACACCTTC
>TRBV6-5|TRBD1|TRBJ2-7
CASTSPGQGYEQYF
TGTGCCAGCACAAGCCCGGGACAGGGATACGAGCAGTACTTC
>TRBV9|TRBD2|TRBJ2-1
CASSVSRWRREAVGEQFF
TGTGCCAGCAGCGTATCCCGTTGGAGGCGGGAGGCCGTGGGTGAGCAGTTCTTC
>TRBV28|.|TRBJ2-2
CASRGSPGELFF
TGTGCCAGCAGGGGGAGCCCCGGGGAGCTGTTTTTT